The source of this T cell receptor (beta chain) is a study of molecular identifiers for immune sequencing clone quantification. In its sample, this clonotype was seen a few times. V was pared by 2 bases and J by 2 bases, with 10 bases between. This CDR3 contains 15 residues. Germline CDR1 and CDR2: MNHEY and SVGEGT. Previously published methods and listed TCR primers were used for the bulk TCR libraries. TCRdb reprocessed the PCR reads with MiXCR, giving one entry per CDR3 protein. The table records about 630,000 distinct CDR3 sequences, 25% of them present only once. Sequencing was carried out using naive CD8+ T cells from blood, with Jurkat cell RNA spiked in. Documented subset: FACS-sorted CD8+CD4-CCR7+CD45RA+ naive T cells. This TCR was recovered from a human donor in good health. Some libraries in this study had Jurkat cell RNA spiked in. V is TRBV6-2 or TRBV6-3 and J is TRBJ2-1; perhaps TRBD2 as D (6 bases). The CDR3, as DNA: TGTGCCAGCAGTTACCAAGCGGGTCCCTACAATGAGCAGTTCTTC. This translates into CASSYQAGPYNEQFF.